This is a list of T cell receptor beta chains from one sample in a study of blood T cell repertoires in COVID-19. Clones were sequenced by immunoSEQ multiplex PCR, and TCRdb holds only the in-frame ones, with some missing. The table has roughly 150,000 clones, approximately 88% seen once; the top ten hold roughly 9%. Sequences were obtained from peripheral blood. These receptors were taken from a woman older than 75 with active or convalescent COVID-19. Each CDR3 is given with its conserved first and last residue. The order of the fields is V gene, clone size, J gene, CDR3 protein. Part of the rows lack a size; the others show once, few, many or a class for expanded clones.

v_gene: TRBV20-1
abundance: -
j_gene: TRBJ1-1
CDR3aa: CSAGQTEAFF

v_gene: TRBV19
abundance: -
j_gene: TRBJ1-4
CDR3aa: CASSIGEATNEKLFF

v_gene: TRBV28
abundance: once
j_gene: TRBJ2-5
CDR3aa: CASRSGTGGVRETQYF

v_gene: TRBV19
abundance: -
j_gene: TRBJ1-4
CDR3aa: CASNRQGGFGEKLFF

v_gene: TRBV30
abundance: -
j_gene: TRBJ1-4
CDR3aa: CAWTLGVGEKLFF

v_gene: TRBV6-4
abundance: -
j_gene: TRBJ1-6
CDR3aa: CASSDRGANSPLHF

v_gene: TRBV4-1
abundance: -
j_gene: TRBJ2-7
CDR3aa: CASSQDLGGTIVYEQYF

v_gene: TRBV19
abundance: many
j_gene: TRBJ2-1
CDR3aa: CASTSGTGYNEQFF

v_gene: TRBV12-3/TRBV12-4
abundance: -
j_gene: TRBJ1-4
CDR3aa: CASSFRENEKLFF

v_gene: TRBV10-3
abundance: -
j_gene: TRBJ1-2
CDR3aa: CAISESRDRPTLGYTF

v_gene: TRBV19
abundance: -
j_gene: TRBJ2-4
CDR3aa: CASSLGRGGAKNIQYF

v_gene: TRBV5-4
abundance: once
j_gene: TRBJ1-1
CDR3aa: CASSSYQGAQNTEAFF

v_gene: TRBV6-5
abundance: -
j_gene: TRBJ2-7
CDR3aa: CASSRGQLTYEQYF

v_gene: TRBV9
abundance: -
j_gene: TRBJ2-3
CDR3aa: CASSVSSGTTSTDTQYF

v_gene: TRBV5-1
abundance: -
j_gene: TRBJ2-7
CDR3aa: CASSLSTGTGTYEQYF

v_gene: TRBV7-8
abundance: -
j_gene: TRBJ1-1
CDR3aa: CASSLQGGGVGGYTEAFF

v_gene: TRBV11-2
abundance: -
j_gene: TRBJ1-2
CDR3aa: CASSLDSTNYGYTF

v_gene: TRBV5-1
abundance: -
j_gene: TRBJ2-3
CDR3aa: CASSSLAGGTDTQYF

v_gene: TRBV19
abundance: -
j_gene: TRBJ1-6
CDR3aa: CASSRGTGGAGSYNSPLHF

v_gene: TRBV3-1/TRBV3-2
abundance: once
j_gene: TRBJ1-1
CDR3aa: CASSPRLLARDTEAFF